The clone carrying this T cell receptor beta chain was observed many times. In TCRdb, the multiplex PCR reads were re-called with MiXCR into one record per CDR3 protein. The sample lists approximately 230,000 distinct CDR3 sequences, around 34% seen once, with over 3.5% in the top ten. The germline V gene encodes CDR1 SGHRS and CDR2 YFSETQ. The CDR3 runs to 18 residues. V lost 0 bases and J lost 4; bases outside the gene matches: 13. This entry comes from a study of breast tumors, draining lymph nodes, adjacent tissues. Samples came from axillary lymph nodes draining the breast cancer. The receptor was isolated from a female donor with breast cancer. Some clones in this sample may be carry-over from other donors' samples. This chain connects TRBV5-1 to TRBJ2-1, with 7 bases lining up with TRBD1. Sequences were obtained from axillary lymph node tissue. CDR3 nucleotides: TGCGCCAGCAGCTTGGCGGGGCTATCCCCAGGGGGATACAATGAGCAGTTCTTC. This encodes CASSLAGLSPGGYNEQFF.